Following are 30 T cell receptor beta chains from one sample sequenced in a study of CD8 T cells in ankylosing spondylitis. TCRdb reprocessed the 5' RACE reads via MiXCR and lists one record per CDR3 protein. The table shows 190,000 or so distinct CDR3 sequences, with 9.5% to 15% occurring only once. Sequenced input: blood, either unsorted or a sorted T cell fraction (not recorded which). All receptors come from a male donor with ankylosing spondylitis or in good health (not recorded which).

CDR3 residues: CSARDQGYLNTEAFF. In DNA, the CDR3 is TGCAGTGCTAGAGATCAGGGGTACTTGAACACTGAAGCTTTCTTT. The chain employs TRBV20-1 and TRBJ1-1; maybe TRBD1 (6 bases). The CDR3 extends over 15 amino acids. The germline V gene has CDR1 DFQATT and CDR2 SNEGSKA (reference sequence). Trimming shortened V by 0 bases and J by 0 bases, and 11 bases separated the two germline ends.

This clonotype was detected a few times. The chain links TRBV7-2 to TRBJ2-7; D tentatively fits TRBD1 or TRBD2 (5 bases each). CDR1 is SGHTA, CDR2 FQGNSA, per germline. This CDR3 has 15 amino acids. With 3 bases removed from V and 6 bases from J, the gap between germline ends came to 18 bases. CDR3 protein: CASSLGRASLSEQYF. The DNA of the CDR3 is TGTGCCAGCAGCTTGGGACGGGCAAGCCTCTCCGAGCAGTACTTC.

The chain recombines TRBV18 with TRBJ1-4; D not certain. The CDR3 runs to 18 residues. Trimming took off 0 bases at V and 1 base at J, with 15 bases between the two ends. From germline, CDR1 is KGHSH and CDR2 LQKENI. The CDR3 sequence: CASSPPRIGRGTNEKLFF. The CDR3, as DNA: TGTGCCAGCTCACCACCGCGTATAGGTCGGGGAACTAATGAAAAACTGTTTTTT.

V is TRBV29-1 and J is TRBJ2-7; 7 bases fit TRBD1. The CDR3 extends over 13 amino acids. Germline V gene sequence: CDR1 SQVTM, CDR2 ANQGSEA. The junction had 3 bases not matched to a gene; V was cut back by 2 bases and J by 2 bases. The CDR3 sequence is CSVETGEAYEQYF. CDR3 nucleotide sequence: TGCAGCGTTGAAACAGGGGAAGCCTACGAGCAGTACTTC.

Ten or more counts support this clonotype. The J gene is TRBJ2-1, the V gene TRBV10-3; the D gene could be TRBD1 or TRBD2 (5 bases each). Per germline, CDR1 ENHRY and CDR2 SYGVKD. Trimming pared 3 bases from V and 0 bases from J, leaving 9 bases between. This CDR3 is 15 amino acids long. CDR3 protein: CAISESGSSYNEQFF. The CDR3 DNA sequence: TGTGCCATCAGTGAATCAGGGAGCTCCTACAATGAGCAGTTCTTC.

This clonotype was counted between two and nine times. The chain links TRBV11-1 to TRBJ1-3, with TRBD1 as a possible D gene (5 bases). This CDR3 region has 18 residues. Per the germline V gene, CDR1 is SGHAT and CDR2 is FQDESV (reference sequence). Trimming cost V 5 bases and J 0 bases, with 20 bases left between them. Here the CDR3 reads CASSPPAMQGLSGNTIYF. CDR3 DNA sequence: TGTGCCAGCAGCCCCCCGGCGATGCAGGGACTCTCTGGAAACACCATATATTTT.

The chain joins TRBV29-1 to TRBJ1-2, with D tentatively TRBD1 (5 bases). The ends were cut back, 4 bases at V and 4 bases at J, with 19 bases in the middle. The CDR3 contains 15 residues. Per the germline V gene, CDR1 is SQVTM and CDR2 is ANQGSEA. Here the CDR3 DNA reads TGCAGCGTTGGAGGGACTAATGAAGCGAGCTATGGCTACACCTTC. The encoded protein is CSVGGTNEASYGYTF.

This clonotype has just a few counts. The chain combines TRBV7-2 with TRBJ2-2, with D possibly being TRBD1 (6 bases). Germline CDR1 and CDR2: SGHTA and FQGNSA. V was trimmed by 1 base and J by 3 bases, leaving 9 bases between them. This CDR3 comprises 15 residues. CDR3 amino acids: CASSLGTAYTGELFF. The DNA for the CDR3 is TGTGCCAGCAGCTTAGGGACAGCGTACACCGGGGAGCTGTTTTTT.

This clonotype was detected many times. The V call is TRBV12-3 or TRBV12-4, the J call TRBJ2-7; possible D gene TRBD2, 5 bases. This CDR3 has 14 amino acids. Trimming removed 6 bases at V and 0 bases at J, with 12 bases between. This CDR3 reads CASSYSGDSYEQYF. The CDR3 nucleotides are TGTGCCAGCAGCTATTCCGGGGACTCCTACGAGCAGTACTTC.

This clonotype came up a few times. V is TRBV7-9 and J is TRBJ2-3; TRBD2 matches at 7 bases. The V and J ends lost 8 bases and 4 bases, in that order; junction bases with no gene match: 12. From germline, CDR1 is SEHNR and CDR2 FQNEAQ (reference sequence). CDR3 length: 15 residues. In nucleotides, the CDR3 is TGTGCCAGCCACATCGTCGGGGGGTCGGCAGATACGCAGTATTTT. Protein product: CASHIVGGSADTQYF.

The rearrangement uses TRBV30 and TRBJ2-1; 12 nucleotides agree with TRBD1. Losses at the gene ends were 1 base for V and 8 bases for J; bases not matched to a gene: 3. The CDR3 consists of 14 residues. Germline lookup yields CDR1 GTSNPN and CDR2 SVGIG (reference sequence). The CDR3 sequence is CAWSAGQGADEQFF. As DNA, the CDR3 is TGTGCCTGGAGTGCGGGACAGGGGGCCGATGAGCAGTTCTTC.

This clonotype was recorded at least ten times. The chain employs TRBV29-1 and TRBJ2-5; TRBD2 is a possible D gene (6 bases). This CDR3 has 15 residues. Trimming pared 1 base from V and 0 bases from J, leaving 12 bases between. Per the germline V gene, CDR1 is SQVTM and CDR2 is ANQGSEA. The CDR3 region has the DNA TGCAGCGTTGAAGGCGGGATTGGGGACCAAGAGACCCAGTACTTC. This translates into CSVEGGIGDQETQYF.

This clonotype came up many times. The J gene is TRBJ2-6, the V gene TRBV7-2; no reliable D call. Trimming pared 5 bases from V and 2 bases from J, leaving 10 bases between. The CDR3 is made up of 15 amino acids. Germline V gene data show CDR1 as SGHTA and CDR2 as FQGNSA. DNA for the CDR3: TGTGCCAGCAGCCCACCGTCGGCTGGGGCCAACGTCCTGACTTTC. Protein: CASSPPSAGANVLTF.

The chain uses TRBV18 and TRBJ2-7; D remains unclear. Germline V gene data show CDR1 as KGHSH and CDR2 as LQKENI. The CDR3 consists of 13 residues. With 3 bases removed from V and 2 bases from J, the gap between germline ends came to 8 bases. The CDR3 coding sequence is TGTGCCAGCTCACCTGCGACCCCCTACGAGCAGTACTTC. This codes for CASSPATPYEQYF. Drawing the rest from reference TRBV18 and TRBJ2-7, the complete variable domain is NAGVMQNPRHLVRRRGQEARLRCSPMKGHSHVYWYRQLPEEGLKFMVYLQKENIIDESGMPKERFSAEFPKEGPSILRIQQVVRGDSAAYFCASSPATPYEQYFGPGTRLTVT.

This chain connects TRBV7-8 to TRBJ2-7, with 8 bases matching TRBD2. Germline loops: CDR1 SGHVS, CDR2 FQNEAQ. V shed 4 bases and J 3 bases; nucleotides not matched to a gene: 11. The CDR3 contains 16 residues. In nucleotides, the CDR3 is TGTGCCAGCAGCTCCCCCGACTCGAGCGGGGGCTACGAGCAGTACTTC. As protein: CASSSPDSSGGYEQYF.

The V gene is TRBV4-1, the J gene TRBJ1-6; TRBD1 is a possible D gene (5 bases). The V gene lost 4 bases and the J gene lost 7 bases, with 17 bases spanning the gap. CDR3 length: 16 amino acids. Germline loops: CDR1 MGHRA, CDR2 YSYEKL. The CDR3 bases are TGCGCCAGCAGCCGCGCGGACTCCCGGGGCAATTCACCCCTCCACTTT. This codes for CASSRADSRGNSPLHF.

This clonotype was observed many times. The chain carries TRBV29-1 and TRBJ2-1; 9 bases are a match to TRBD2. The CDR3 spans 12 residues. Trimming at V came to 6 bases and at J to 9 bases, leaving 6 bases not matched to a gene. The germline V gene encodes CDR1 SQVTM and CDR2 ANQGSEA. CDR3 nucleotide sequence: TGCAGCGTCGTTAGCGGGAGATTTGAGCAGTTCTTC. Translated, it gives CSVVSGRFEQFF.

V gene TRBV7-6 combines with J gene TRBJ2-7, with a possible D match to TRBD2 (5 bases). Germline V gene sequence: CDR1 SGHVS, CDR2 FNYEAQ. The ends were cut back, 5 bases at V and 2 bases at J, with 10 bases in the middle. The CDR3 runs to 13 residues. In DNA form, the CDR3 reads TGTGCCAGCAGCGAGGGTGCGACCTACGAGCAGTACTTC. Translating gives CASSEGATYEQYF.

This chain links TRBV27 with TRBJ2-1; 9 nucleotides agree with TRBD2. The CDR3 runs 16 residues. CDR1 MNHEY and CDR2 SMNVEV come from the germline V gene (reference sequence). J was trimmed by 2 bases and V by 5 bases; bases with no gene match: 7. The CDR3 reads CASSPPQREAYNEQFF. The CDR3 DNA reads TGTGCCAGCAGTCCCCCCCAGCGGGAGGCCTACAATGAGCAGTTCTTC.

The rearrangement links TRBV28 to TRBJ1-2; 7 bases align to TRBD1. The CDR3 contains 13 residues. Germline CDR1 is MDHEN and CDR2 is SYDVKM. V lost 2 bases and J lost 4; bases outside the gene matches: 1. The CDR3: CASSLDRAYGYTF. CDR3 DNA sequence: TGTGCCAGCAGTTTAGACAGGGCCTATGGCTACACCTTC.

There are a few counts of this clonotype. The chain links TRBV5-1 to TRBJ1-2, with 7 nucleotides matching TRBD1. The ends lost 4 bases at V and 6 bases at J; junction bases unmatched: 3. CDR1 is SGHRS and CDR2 is YFSETQ in the germline V gene. The CDR3 extends over 12 amino acids. The CDR3 coding sequence is TGCGCCAGCAGCCTGACAGGGAATGGCTACACCTTC. It specifies CASSLTGNGYTF.

The chain links TRBV4-1 to TRBJ2-1; the D is unclear. The V and J ends lost 3 bases and 6 bases respectively, with 6 bases between them. The V gene's germline CDR1 is MGHRA and CDR2 YSYEKL. The CDR3 totals 12 residues. The CDR3 spells CASSHDFNEQFF. The CDR3 bases are TGCGCCAGCAGCCATGACTTCAATGAGCAGTTCTTC.

The CDR3 region is CASSPPKSYTDTQYF. The CDR3 nucleotides are TGTGCCAGCAGCCCTCCTAAGTCCTACACAGATACGCAGTATTTT. The chain recombines TRBV7-9 with TRBJ2-3; D not resolved. Germline V gene data show CDR1 as SEHNR and CDR2 as FQNEAQ (reference sequence). The CDR3 is made up of 15 amino acids. V was pared by 5 bases and J by 2 bases, with 14 bases between.

V usage is TRBV7-2 and J usage is TRBJ1-1; D remains ambiguous. The CDR3 loop spans 13 amino acids. In germline, CDR1 is SGHTA, CDR2 FQGNSA. The V end lost 3 bases, the J end lost 3 bases, and 8 bases lay between the germline ends. Written as DNA, the CDR3 is TGTGCCAGCAGCTTCTGGGCGGACACTGAAGCTTTCTTT. It encodes CASSFWADTEAFF. The complete variable domain, with remaining parts taken from reference TRBV7-2 and TRBJ1-1, reads GAGVSQSPSNKVTEKGKDVELRCDPISGHTALYWYRQSLGQGLEFLIYFQGNSAPDKSGLPSDRFSAERTGGSVSTLTIQRTQQEDSAVYLCASSFWADTEAFFGQGTRLTVV.

Many counts were recorded for this clonotype. V is TRBV5-1 and J is TRBJ2-7; TRBD1 agrees at 7 bases. J was trimmed by 4 bases and V by 0 bases; bases with no gene match: 7. CDR1 is SGHRS, CDR2 YFSETQ, per germline. The CDR3 totals 15 residues. CDR3 loop: CASSLDRGQGYEQYF. The DNA for the CDR3 is TGCGCCAGCAGCTTGGACAGGGGCCAGGGGTACGAGCAGTACTTC.

In this sample, this clonotype turned up many times. The chain uses TRBV5-6 and TRBJ2-5; D ambiguous. The germline CDR1 and CDR2 sequences are SGHDT and YYEEEE. This CDR3 has 17 amino acids. Trimming removed 1 base at V and 5 bases at J, with 21 bases between. CDR3 amino acids: CASSLYFISGVGETQYF. As DNA, the CDR3 is TGTGCCAGCAGCTTGTATTTTATTTCGGGTGTGGGGGAGACCCAGTACTTC. The full variable domain, with the rest looked up from reference TRBV5-6 and TRBJ2-5, is DAGVTQSPTHLIKTRGQQVTLRCSPKSGHDTVSWYQQALGQGPQFIFQYYEEEERQRGNFPDRFSGHQFPNYSSELNVNALLLGDSALYLCASSLYFISGVGETQYFGPGTRLLVL.

This clonotype has more than one count but fewer than ten. The V and J genes are TRBV2 and TRBJ1-1; 8 positions agree with TRBD1. V dropped 3 bases and J dropped 5; count of bases not matched to a gene: 2. Per germline, CDR1 SNHLY and CDR2 FYNNEI. The CDR3 runs 13 residues. The CDR3 coding sequence is TGTGCCAGCAGTGACAGGGGGCGGACTGAAGCTTTCTTT. This encodes CASSDRGRTEAFF.

The chain couples TRBV6-1 to TRBJ2-1; D may be TRBD2 (5 bases). V shed 10 bases and J shed 4 bases, with 17 bases lying between them. The CDR3 runs 14 residues. Germline CDR1 reads MNHNS; CDR2 reads SASEGT. CDR3 bases: TGTGCCATCCCCAGGCGGGCCCTATACAATGAGCAGTTCTTC. It specifies CAIPRRALYNEQFF.

This clonotype was observed a handful of times. This sequence joins TRBV10-3 and TRBJ2-5; D is unresolved. Germline V gene lookup returns CDR1 ENHRY and CDR2 SYGVKD. The germline V and J ends were trimmed by 2 bases and 5 bases, with 15 bases remaining between them. The CDR3 has 15 amino acids. The CDR3 here is CAISEPPNTQETQYF. The DNA of the CDR3 is TGTGCCATCAGTGAGCCCCCGAATACACAGGAGACCCAGTACTTC.

The J gene is TRBJ2-1, the V gene TRBV6-1; 7 bases map to TRBD2. Germline V gives CDR1 MNHNS, CDR2 SASEGT. The V gene end was trimmed by 6 bases and the J gene end by 5 bases; junction bases not matched to a gene: 13. This CDR3 has 16 residues. DNA of the CDR3: TGTGCCAGCAGCCTGGGCGGACTAGTCCCTCACAATGAGCAGTTCTTC. It yields the protein CASSLGGLVPHNEQFF.